This is a list of T cell receptor beta chains from one sample in a study of neurological immune-mediated disorders. MiXCR, applied by TCRdb to the 5' RACE reads, yields one record per CDR3 protein. The data hold 77,000 or so distinct CDR3 sequences, with 9.4% observed a single time. Sequenced: PBMCs. The source is a man aged 45-65 years in good health. Each CDR3 is given with its conserved first and last residue. The D gene is left open where the match is weak. Rows may omit the clone size; those that give it use once, few, many or a size class.

many | TRBJ2-7 | TRBV11-3 | . | TGTGCCAGCAGCTACGGGACATCCTACGAGCAGTACTTC | CASSYGTSYEQYF
many | TRBJ1-2 | TRBV20-1 | . | TGCAGTGCTAGAGATTGGGGAAACTATGGCTACACCTTC | CSARDWGNYGYTF
many | TRBJ2-7 | TRBV29-1 | . | TGCAGCGTACGGGACGTCGGCTCCGCCGAGCAGTACTTC | CSVRDVGSAEQYF
many | TRBJ2-1 | TRBV5-1 | TRBD2 | TGCGCCAGCAGACCCGTGGCGGGGGGGCCGGGTGAGCAGTTCTTC | CASRPVAGGPGEQFF
many | TRBJ2-3 | TRBV9 | TRBD2 | TGCGCCAGCAGCCCCCGGGGGGGCACAGATACGCAGTATTTT | CASSPRGGTDTQYF
many | TRBJ1-2 | TRBV6-2/TRBV6-3 | TRBD1 | TGTGCCAGCAGTTATGGACAGGATTATGGCTACACCTTC | CASSYGQDYGYTF
many | TRBJ2-5 | TRBV20-1 | . | TGCAGTGCTAGGAGACCACAGGGGGGGGAGACCCAGTACTTC | CSARRPQGGETQYF
many | TRBJ2-1 | TRBV7-2 | . | TGTGCCAGCAGTCCACAGTACAATGAGCAGTTCTTC | CASSPQYNEQFF
once | TRBJ1-6 | TRBV7-2 | . | TGTGCCAACAGCACGGGTAGTAGTAATTCACCCATCCACTTT | CANSTGSSNSPIHF
few | TRBJ2-1 | TRBV7-2 | TRBD1 | TGTGCCAGCAGATCCCGGGACAGGGGCAACAATGAGCAGTTCTTC | CASRSRDRGNNEQFF
many | TRBJ2-7 | TRBV29-1 | . | TGCAGCGTTGGAGGGTGGGAAGTTCCCTACGAGCAGTACTTC | CSVGGWEVPYEQYF
. | TRBJ2-3 | TRBV10-3 | . | TGTGCCATCAGTGAGACGCCCCGGGAAGATACGCAGTATTTT | CAISETPREDTQYF
many | TRBJ2-3 | TRBV5-1 | TRBD1 | TGCGCCAGCAGGTCAATCACAGGGGGCGCCAAGTTTCGTTCAAGCACAGATACGCAGTATTTT | CASRSITGGAKFRSSTDTQYF
many | TRBJ1-6 | TRBV3-1 | . | TGTGCCAGCAGCCAAGAACCCGGGGCGAGTAATTCACCCCTCCACTTT | CASSQEPGASNSPLHF
many | TRBJ2-3 | TRBV5-1 | TRBD2 | TGCGCCAGCAGCTTGACGGGACTAGCGGGTTACACAGATACGCAGTATTTT | CASSLTGLAGYTDTQYF
many | TRBJ1-6 | TRBV4-2 | . | TGTGCCAGCAGCCAAGATCTAGCAGGGGCCTCCTATAATTCACCCCTCCACTTT | CASSQDLAGASYNSPLHF
many | TRBJ1-1 | TRBV7-2 | . | TGTGCCAGCAGCTTAGAGGGAAGCACTGAAGCTTTCTTT | CASSLEGSTEAFF
many | TRBJ2-5 | TRBV9 | TRBD2 | TGTGCCAGCAGCGCAGCGGGACTTATCCAAGAGACCCAGTACTTC | CASSAAGLIQETQYF
many | TRBJ2-4 | TRBV19 | . | TGTGCCAGTAGTCTCCCCGTCGGTAGCGAGGACATTCAGTACTTC | CASSLPVGSEDIQYF
many | TRBJ2-7 | TRBV27 | TRBD1 | TGTGCCAGCAGTTTCCGGGACAGGGAGTACTTC | CASSFRDREYF
many | TRBJ2-2 | TRBV20-1 | TRBD1 | TGCAGTGCTAGAGATCGGGCAGGGGGCATCGGGGAGCTGTTTTTT | CSARDRAGGIGELFF
many | TRBJ1-6 | TRBV9 | . | TGTGCCAGCAGCCCCCAGGCGGGGGCTAATAATTCACCCCTCCACTTT | CASSPQAGANNSPLHF
many | TRBJ2-3 | TRBV6-2/TRBV6-3 | . | TGTGCCAGCAGTACAAGGAGACTGTCCCACACAGATACGCAGTATTTT | CASSTRRLSHTDTQYF
many | TRBJ2-2 | TRBV10-3 | . | TGTGCCATCAGTGAGGAGGCCGGGGAGCTGTTTTTT | CAISEEAGELFF
many | TRBJ1-5 | TRBV5-1 | . | TGCGCCAGCAGCTTGGACGGCTTAAATCAGCCCCAGCATTTT | CASSLDGLNQPQHF
many | TRBJ2-2 | TRBV18 | . | TGTGCCAGCTCACCACCGTTGCGGAACACCGGGGAGCTGTTTTTT | CASSPPLRNTGELFF
many | TRBJ1-1 | TRBV12-3/TRBV12-4 | . | TGTGCCAGCAGTTTAAGGCCGAACACTGAAGCTTTCTTT | CASSLRPNTEAFF
many | TRBJ2-7 | TRBV7-2 | TRBD1 | TGTGCCAGCAGCCCGGACAGGAACTACGAGCAGTACTTC | CASSPDRNYEQYF
many | TRBJ1-5 | TRBV4-3 | . | TGCGCCAGCAGCCAAGATCTTCGGGGGAGAAATCAGCCCCAGCATTTT | CASSQDLRGRNQPQHF
many | TRBJ2-1 | TRBV5-1 | . | TGCGCCAGCAGCCCGGGGGGCGACAGGTACAATGAGCAGTTCTTC | CASSPGGDRYNEQFF
once | TRBJ2-5 | TRBV7-2 | TRBD1 | TGTGCCAGCAGCTTTAGGGACCAGGGGGCCCACTACTTC | CASSFRDQGAHYF
many | TRBJ1-4 | TRBV4-1 | . | TGCGCCAGCAGCCAACACCTGGGGACCCTCTGGGAAAAACTGTTTTTT | CASSQHLGTLWEKLFF
many | TRBJ1-1 | TRBV9 | TRBD1 | TGTGCCAGCAGCGCCCGACAGGGTAGGCTTACTGAAGCTTTCTTT | CASSARQGRLTEAFF
many | TRBJ1-5 | TRBV5-1 | . | TGCGCCAGCAGCTTGGGGGGGCTCGCCCGTCAGCCCCAGCATTTT | CASSLGGLARQPQHF
many | TRBJ2-5 | TRBV5-1 | . | TGCGCCAGCAGCTTGGACAGGGTGGGGCAAGAGACCCAGTACTTC | CASSLDRVGQETQYF
many | TRBJ2-7 | TRBV9 | TRBD2 | TGTGCCAGCAGCGTAGAAACTAGCGGGTTCCGCGAGCAGTACTTC | CASSVETSGFREQYF
many | TRBJ2-7 | TRBV5-5 | . | TGTGCCAGCAGCTATCCGGGACTTTCCTACGAGCAGTACTTC | CASSYPGLSYEQYF
many | TRBJ2-1 | TRBV28 | TRBD2 | TGTGCCAGCAGGACTCCTTTACCGGGACTAGACGTTCCGTTCTTC | CASRTPLPGLDVPFF
many | TRBJ1-2 | TRBV5-1 | . | TGCGCCAGCAGCTACGCCACTCTACTTAACTATGGCTACACCTTC | CASSYATLLNYGYTF
many | TRBJ2-7 | TRBV7-2 | . | TGTGCCAGCAACGTCGTGGCGGGCGCCTCCTACGAGCAGTACTTC | CASNVVAGASYEQYF